A single sample is the source of the 11 T cell receptor beta chains below, sequenced in a study of response to subunit inactivated influenza vaccine. In TCRdb, the RT-PCR reads were re-called with MiXCR into one record per CDR3 protein. This table has 170,000 or so distinct CDR3 sequences, around a tenth appearing once. This specimen consisted of CD8+ T cells sorted from PBMCs, obtained roughly 24 months after vaccination. These receptors were obtained from a man between 45 and 75 years old who received an inactivated influenza vaccine.

This clonotype has only a few counts. The chain is built from TRBV4-2 and TRBJ2-7; 8 positions agree with TRBD1. Germline-derived CDR1 and CDR2 are LGHNA and YNFKEQ. The CDR3 has 14 amino acids. The junction had 8 bases not matched to a gene; V was cut back by 5 bases and J by 5 bases. CDR3 protein: CASSIPGQANEQYF. CDR3 coding DNA: TGTGCCAGCAGCATACCGGGACAGGCCAACGAGCAGTACTTC.

This clonotype was picked up a small number of times. CDR3 sequence reads: CASSLRDPFNQPQHF. DNA for the CDR3: TGCGCCAGCAGCCTCCGGGACCCATTCAATCAGCCCCAGCATTTT. This chain links TRBV5-1 with TRBJ1-5; weak D call: TRBD1 (5 bases). Per germline, CDR1 SGHRS and CDR2 YFSETQ. Deletions cut 4 bases from V and 3 bases from J, with 14 bases between. The CDR3 is 15 residues long.

This clonotype was counted a few times. The chain employs TRBV20-1 and TRBJ1-1; D perhaps matches TRBD1 (5 bases). V was shortened by 4 bases and J by 3 bases, with 18 bases between the two germline ends. Germline CDR1 DFQATT, CDR2 SNEGSKA (reference sequence). CDR3 length: 15 amino acids. For the CDR3, the DNA is TGCAGTGCTACCGAGGACACATCCTATCACACTGAAGCTTTCTTT. Amino acid sequence: CSATEDTSYHTEAFF.

This clonotype was detected many times. This rearrangement joins TRBV11-2 to TRBJ2-2, with D unresolved. Trimming removed 10 bases from V and 4 bases from J, with 7 bases in between. Germline CDR1 SGHAT, CDR2 FQNNGV. The length of the CDR3 is 11 residues. CDR3 amino acids: CAIFGTGELFF. The CDR3 DNA is TGTGCCATCTTCGGCACCGGGGAGCTGTTTTTT.

This clonotype came up many times. The V gene is TRBV27, the J gene TRBJ2-7; tentatively, D is TRBD2 (6 bases). This CDR3 is 15 amino acids long. V lost 0 bases and J 7 bases, leaving 16 bases between the germline ends. The germline CDR1 and CDR2 sequences are MNHEY and SMNVEV (reference sequence). In DNA, the CDR3 is TGTGCCAGCAGTTTATCGACTGGAGGGTTGGGGGAGCAGTACTTC. Translated: CASSLSTGGLGEQYF.

The chain joins TRBV20-1 to TRBJ2-7; no reliable D call. Germline CDR1 reads DFQATT; CDR2 reads SNEGSKA (reference sequence). V was cut by 3 bases and J by 2 bases, with 14 bases left in between. The CDR3 consists of 14 residues. The CDR3 spells CSASRSRTAYEQYF. In DNA, the CDR3 is TGCAGTGCTAGCAGAAGTCGTACTGCCTACGAGCAGTACTTC.

This chain joins TRBV18 and TRBJ2-4, with D perhaps given as TRBD1 or TRBD2 (5 bases each). Trimming took off 3 bases at V and 1 base at J, with 13 bases between the two ends. Germline V lookup: CDR1 KGHSH, CDR2 LQKENI. The CDR3 runs 16 residues. CDR3 loop: CASSPSQGEAKNIQYF. CDR3 sequence (DNA): TGTGCCAGCTCACCTTCCCAAGGGGAGGCCAAAAACATTCAGTACTTC.

The chain is built from TRBV10-3 and TRBJ2-7, with 8 bases fitting TRBD2. The V and J ends lost 7 bases and 0 bases, in that order; junction bases with no gene match: 8. CDR3 size: 15 residues. Germline loops: CDR1 ENHRY, CDR2 SYGVKD. CDR3 in amino acids: CAIKSLSGDSYEQYF. CDR3 DNA: TGTGCCATCAAATCCCTTAGCGGGGACTCCTACGAGCAGTACTTC.

This clonotype was seen ten or more times. This chain uses TRBV29-1 with TRBJ2-5; D is ambiguous. This CDR3 has 11 residues. The V end was cut by 0 bases, the J end by 5 bases, with 4 bases between. Germline assignment: CDR1 SQVTM and CDR2 ANQGSEA. Written as DNA, the CDR3 is TGCAGCGTTGAAGAGCGGGAGACCCAGTACTTC. Translated: CSVEERETQYF.

This clonotype has just a few counts. This chain links TRBV30 with TRBJ2-3; D not resolved. The V gene lost 5 bases and the J gene lost 2 bases, with 8 bases spanning the gap. Germline assignment: CDR1 GTSNPN and CDR2 SVGIG (reference sequence). This CDR3 has 12 residues. The CDR3 sequence: CAWLDFTDTQYF. The CDR3 DNA is TGTGCCTGGTTAGACTTCACAGATACGCAGTATTTT. Supplemented by reference TRBV30 and TRBJ2-3, the full variable domain reads SQTIHQWPATLVQPVGSPLSLECTVEGTSNPNLYWYRQAAGRGLQLLFYSVGIGQISSEVPQNLSASRPQDRQFILSSKKLLLSDSGFYLCAWLDFTDTQYFGPGTRLTVL.

This clonotype was seen more than once but under ten times. The chain joins TRBV27 to TRBJ2-3, with TRBD1 as a possible D gene (6 bases). The CDR3 runs to 16 residues. Looked up from germline, CDR1 is MNHEY and CDR2 is SMNVEV (reference sequence). V lost 0 bases and J 3 bases, leaving 13 bases between the germline ends. The CDR3 bases are TGTGCCAGCAGTTTATCGTATACAGGGATGACAGATACGCAGTATTTT. The encoded protein is CASSLSYTGMTDTQYF.